The entry below gives a single T cell receptor (beta chain) sequence along with its context. Antigen unknown. One base away lies a much larger clone, so this may be a sequencing read error. These data come from a study of T cells in Graves' hyperthyroidism and ophthalmopathy. General study results and limits: Among clonotypes expanded in thyroid above 0.001, most were also found in blood.

TCR beta CDR3 regions were amplified from RNA transcripts. First-round RT-PCR targeting the TCR CDR3 was performed with the HTBI primer set. TCRdb re-called the multiplex PCR reads through MiXCR, storing one row per CDR3 protein. In the table there are 500,000 to 600,000 distinct CDR3 sequences, around 42% of which are singletons. The source is a woman younger than 35 with Graves' hyperthyroidism. The sequencing input was peripheral blood or thyroid tissue (not recorded which).

In DNA form, the CDR3 reads TGTGCCAGCAGGGCCGGGTCGGGGAGCACTGAAGCTTTCTTT. This encodes CASRAGSGSTEAFF. The chain carries TRBV7-9 and TRBJ1-1; D ambiguous. In germline, CDR1 is SEHNR, CDR2 FQNEAQ (reference sequence). Trimming left V 6 bases short and J 4 bases short, with 15 bases between. This CDR3 spans 14 amino acids.